This T cell receptor beta chain was captured in a study of T cell clusters in autoimmune cytopenias. Study-level information: The mean age of healthy donor controls was around 57 years, the median roughly 59 years.

Concerning this clonotype: The antigen is undetermined.

TRB was amplified by touch-down multiplex PCR, primer pools A and B combined. Each CDR3 protein gets one entry in TCRdb, which reprocessed the multiplex PCR reads and gives no DNA. This repertoire includes about 6,700 distinct CDR3 sequences. Each sample's input was approximately 270 ng genomic DNA, 40,000 or so genome equivalents. The germline V gene encodes CDR1 DFQATT and CDR2 SNEGSKA (reference sequence). This CDR3 is built from 14 residues. Whole-study findings and limits: No cluster-lack signature appeared between secondary cytopenia and chronic lymphocytic leukemia patients, apparently due to lymphoma masking.

This sample was also put to use in a study of T cell repertoires in aging, cancer and after chemotherapy.

Sequencing was performed on peripheral blood. The chain recombines TRBV20-1 with TRBJ1-6; TCRdb designates TRBD1, a call that cannot be tested without DNA. The origin of this receptor is a human donor in good health. The CDR3 here is CSARALTGNSPLHF.